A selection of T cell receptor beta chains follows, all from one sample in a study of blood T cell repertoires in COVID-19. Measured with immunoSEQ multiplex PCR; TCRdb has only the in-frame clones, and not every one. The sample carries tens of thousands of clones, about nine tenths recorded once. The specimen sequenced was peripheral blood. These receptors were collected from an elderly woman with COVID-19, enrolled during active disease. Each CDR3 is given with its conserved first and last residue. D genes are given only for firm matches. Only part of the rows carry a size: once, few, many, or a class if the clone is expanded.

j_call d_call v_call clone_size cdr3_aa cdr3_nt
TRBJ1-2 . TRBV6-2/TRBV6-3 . CASSYWGQIQDGYTF TGTGCCAGCAGTTACTGGGGACAAATTCAGGATGGCTACACCTTC
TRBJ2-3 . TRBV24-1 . CATSAGGANTDTQYF TGTGCCACCAGTGCGGGCGGGGCCAACACAGATACGCAGTATTTT
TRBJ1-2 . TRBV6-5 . CASSRQEGSNYGYTF TGTGCCAGCAGCCGGCAGGAGGGGAGTAACTATGGCTACACCTTC
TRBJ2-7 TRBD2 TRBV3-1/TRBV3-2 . CASSRPGLAYEQYF TGTGCCAGCAGCCGACCTGGACTAGCCTACGAGCAGTACTTC
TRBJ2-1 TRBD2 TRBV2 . CASSGRGAGALNEQFF TGTGCCAGCAGTGGGCGGGGAGCGGGGGCCCTCAATGAGCAGTTCTTC
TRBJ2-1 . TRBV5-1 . CASSFEAASYNEQFF TGCGCCAGCAGCTTCGAGGCGGCCTCCTACAATGAGCAGTTCTTC
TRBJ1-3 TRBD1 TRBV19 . CASSMGQGLAIYF TGTGCCAGTAGTATGGGACAGGGTCTTGCCATATATTTT
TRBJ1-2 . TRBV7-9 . CASSPLSGTPGYTF TGTGCCAGCAGCCCACTGTCCGGGACTCCGGGCTACACCTTC
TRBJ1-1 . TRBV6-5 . CASSYSRGGGTEAFF TGTGCCAGCAGTTATTCGCGGGGGGGCGGCACTGAAGCTTTCTTT
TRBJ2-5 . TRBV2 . CASSSVQETQYF TGTGCCAGCAGTTCAGTCCAAGAGACCCAGTACTTC
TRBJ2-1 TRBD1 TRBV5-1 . CASSRGQASSYNEQFF TGCGCCAGCAGCCGGGGACAGGCTAGCTCCTACAATGAGCAGTTCTTC
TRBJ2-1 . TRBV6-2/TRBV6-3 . CASSYGGEQFF TGTGCCAGCAGTTACGGCGGTGAGCAGTTCTTC
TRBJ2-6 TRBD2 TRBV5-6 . CASRSSGGSSGANVLTF TGTGCCAGCAGATCTAGCGGGGGGAGCTCTGGGGCCAACGTCCTGACTTTC
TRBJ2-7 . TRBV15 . CATSNGYEQYF TGTGCCACCAGCAACGGCTACGAGCAGTACTTC
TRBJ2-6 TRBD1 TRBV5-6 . CASSTDRDPPFGANVLTF TGTGCCAGCAGCACGGACAGGGACCCTCCTTTCGGGGCCAACGTCCTGACTTTC
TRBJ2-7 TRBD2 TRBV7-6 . CASSLVYSGGFGNEQYF TGTGCCAGCAGCTTAGTTTATAGCGGGGGATTTGGTAACGAGCAGTACTTC
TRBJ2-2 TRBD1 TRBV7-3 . CASSLGRQGARTGELFF TGTGCCAGCAGCTTAGGGAGACAGGGGGCGCGGACCGGGGAGCTGTTTTTT
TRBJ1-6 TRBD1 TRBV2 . CASTDRGRSSPLHF TGTGCCAGCACCGACAGGGGGCGGAGTTCACCCCTCCACTTT
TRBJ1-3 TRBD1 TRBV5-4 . CASSQTGLRGNTIYF TGTGCCAGCAGCCAGACAGGGTTAAGAGGAAACACCATATATTTT
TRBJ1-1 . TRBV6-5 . CASSTGGAQNTEAFF TGTGCCAGCAGTACGGGGGGGGCCCAGAACACTGAAGCTTTCTTT
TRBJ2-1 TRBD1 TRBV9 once CASSVRDSRNEQFF TGTGCCAGCAGCGTTCGGGACAGTCGCAATGAGCAGTTCTTC
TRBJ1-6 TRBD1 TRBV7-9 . CASSLDRANSPLHF TGTGCCAGCAGCTTGGACAGGGCTAATTCACCCCTCCACTTT
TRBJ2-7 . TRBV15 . CATSRDQQGYEQYF TGTGCCACCAGCAGAGATCAACAGGGATACGAGCAGTACTTC
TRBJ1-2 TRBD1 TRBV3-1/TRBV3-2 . CASSHLETGGSGYTF TGTGCCAGCAGCCACCTCGAGACAGGGGGCTCTGGCTACACCTTC
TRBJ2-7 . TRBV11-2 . CASSPVGVEQYF TGTGCCAGCAGCCCGGTCGGGGTTGAGCAGTACTTC
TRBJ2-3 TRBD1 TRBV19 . CASGRTGADTQYF TGTGCCAGTGGGCGGACAGGCGCAGATACGCAGTATTTT
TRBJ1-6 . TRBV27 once CASSSSRGFYNSPLHF TGTGCCAGCAGTTCTTCAAGGGGTTTCTATAATTCACCCCTCCACTTT
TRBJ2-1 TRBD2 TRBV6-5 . CASSIAGGLVEQFF TGTGCCAGCAGTATAGCGGGGGGCCTGGTAGAGCAGTTCTTC
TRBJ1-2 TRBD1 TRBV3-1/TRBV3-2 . CASGLSGGGGYTF TGTGCCAGCGGTTTAAGTGGAGGGGGCGGCTACACCTTC
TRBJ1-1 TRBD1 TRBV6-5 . CASMGQKNTEAFF TGTGCCAGCATGGGACAGAAGAACACTGAAGCTTTCTTT
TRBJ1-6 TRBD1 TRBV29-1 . CSAGQELGSPLHF TGCAGCGCGGGACAGGAATTGGGATCACCCCTCCACTTT
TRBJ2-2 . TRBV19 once CASIRVSTNTGELFF TGTGCCAGTATCCGGGTCAGTACGAACACCGGGGAGCTGTTTTTT
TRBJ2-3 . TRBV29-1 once CSAITSETDTQYF TGCAGCGCTATTACCAGCGAGACAGATACGCAGTATTTT
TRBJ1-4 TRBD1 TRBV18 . CASSPLTGDEKLFF TGTGCCAGCTCACCGCTAACAGGGGATGAAAAACTGTTTTTT
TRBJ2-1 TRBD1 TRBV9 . CASSVDSRGQSEQFF TGTGCCAGCAGCGTAGACAGCAGGGGGCAGAGTGAGCAGTTCTTC
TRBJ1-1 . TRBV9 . CASSSPGQTEAFF TGTGCCAGCAGCTCCCCAGGGCAAACTGAAGCTTTCTTT
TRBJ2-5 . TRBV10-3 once CAIRETPSETQYF TGTGCCATCAGGGAGACACCATCGGAGACCCAGTACTTC
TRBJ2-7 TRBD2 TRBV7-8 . CASSALAGVYEQYF TGTGCCAGCAGCGCCCTAGCGGGGGTCTACGAGCAGTACTTC
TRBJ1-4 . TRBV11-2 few CASRGEVEKLFF TGTGCCAGCAGGGGTGAGGTTGAAAAACTGTTTTTT
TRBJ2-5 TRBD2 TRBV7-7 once CASSGGGGLLETQYF TGTGCCAGCAGCGGCGGGGGGGGCCTTTTAGAGACCCAGTACTTC
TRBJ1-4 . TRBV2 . CASSSRGLGEKLFF TGTGCCAGCTCTTCCCGAGGGTTGGGGGAAAAACTGTTTTTT
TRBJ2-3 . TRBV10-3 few CAIQVTDTQYF TGTGCCATCCAGGTCACAGATACGCAGTATTTT
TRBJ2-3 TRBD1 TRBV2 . CASTIQGTRADTQYF TGTGCCAGCACGATACAGGGGACCCGCGCAGATACGCAGTATTTT
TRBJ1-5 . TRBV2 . CASSEVGLAAGQPQHF TGTGCCAGCAGTGAAGTCGGGTTGGCAGCGGGGCAGCCCCAGCATTTT
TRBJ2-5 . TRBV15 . CATSSLQIAETQYF TGTGCCACCAGCAGCCTTCAGATTGCAGAGACCCAGTACTTC
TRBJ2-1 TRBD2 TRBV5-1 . CASSLAGRGALSSYNEQFF TGCGCCAGCAGCTTGGCCGGGCGGGGGGCCCTGAGCTCCTACAATGAGCAGTTCTTC
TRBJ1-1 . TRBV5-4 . CASSFLENTEAFF TGTGCCAGCAGCTTTCTAGAGAACACTGAAGCTTTCTTT
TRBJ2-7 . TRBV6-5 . CASSQTDRTYEQYF TGTGCCAGCAGTCAGACTGACAGGACCTACGAGCAGTACTTC
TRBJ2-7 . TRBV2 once CASSDWGLGVREQYF TGTGCCAGCAGTGATTGGGGGCTGGGGGTGAGAGAGCAGTACTTC
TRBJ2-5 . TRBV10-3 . CATAFETTGTETQYF TGTGCCACCGCTTTTGAAACTACTGGTACCGAGACCCAGTACTTC
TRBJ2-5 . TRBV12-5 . CASGLMGLGETQYF TGTGCTAGTGGCCTGATGGGACTTGGAGAGACCCAGTACTTC
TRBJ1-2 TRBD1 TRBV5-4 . CASSPNPDRVTLGYTF TGTGCCAGCAGCCCGAACCCAGACAGGGTGACTTTGGGCTACACCTTC
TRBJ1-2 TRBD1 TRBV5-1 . CASSSQGQGYGYTF TGCGCCAGCAGCTCCCAAGGACAGGGTTATGGCTACACCTTC
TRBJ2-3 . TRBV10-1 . CASSEGTPGDTQYF TGCGCCAGCAGTGAAGGGACTCCCGGAGATACGCAGTATTTT
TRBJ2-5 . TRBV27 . CASSFNAWETQYF TGTGCCAGCAGTTTCAACGCGTGGGAGACCCAGTACTTC
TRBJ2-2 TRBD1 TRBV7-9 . CASSKGFQGATGELFF TGTGCCAGCAGTAAAGGGTTCCAGGGGGCAACCGGGGAGCTGTTTTTT
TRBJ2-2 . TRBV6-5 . CASSRTMTAGELFF TGTGCCAGCAGCCGCACTATGACAGCCGGGGAGCTGTTTTTT
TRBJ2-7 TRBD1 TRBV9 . CASSNGQVYYEQYF TGTGCCAGCAGCAACGGACAGGTTTACTACGAGCAGTACTTC
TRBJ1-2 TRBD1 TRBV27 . CASSLVGTDRGRDGYTF TGTGCCAGCAGTTTAGTAGGTACTGACAGGGGACGAGATGGCTACACCTTC